Presented here are 21 T cell receptor beta chains from one specimen sequenced in a study of T cells in Graves' hyperthyroidism and ophthalmopathy. The CDR3 regions of TCR beta were amplified from RNA transcripts. The HTBI set primed first-round TCR CDR3 RT-PCR. TCRdb called the multiplex PCR reads again in MiXCR, with one record for every CDR3 protein. Found here are approximately 150,000 distinct CDR3 sequences, approximately 9% of them singletons; the top ten hold less than 25%. The sequenced material came from blood. These receptors came from a woman younger than 30 with Graves' hyperthyroidism that later progressed to Graves' ophthalmopathy.

This clonotype was counted at least ten times. CDR3 nucleotides: TGTGCCAGTCCAGGGACGGGTAGCACAGATACGCAGTATTTT. This codes for CASPGTGSTDTQYF. This sequence joins TRBV19 and TRBJ2-3; D may match TRBD1 or TRBD2 (5 bases each). The germline V gene has CDR1 LNHDA and CDR2 SQIVND (reference sequence). Deletions cut 8 bases from V and 0 bases from J, with 12 bases between. The CDR3 has 14 residues.

Ten or more counts support this clonotype. V is TRBV7-2 and J is TRBJ2-3; 16 positions match TRBD2. CDR1 SGHTA and CDR2 FQGNSA come from the germline V gene. CDR3 length: 15 amino acids. J lost 6 bases, V lost 8 bases, and 5 bases had no gene match. The CDR3 DNA reads TGTGCCAGCGGGACTAGCGGGGGGGGCCCTGATACGCAGTATTTT. Translation gives CASGTSGGGPDTQYF.

Only a few counts were recorded for this clonotype. CDR3 in amino acids: CASRPLGQGVSYGYTF. The DNA for the CDR3 is TGTGCCAGCCGACCCCTAGGACAGGGGGTTTCCTATGGCTACACCTTC. The genes are TRBV6-2 or TRBV6-3 and TRBJ1-2; TRBD1 aligns across 10 bases. The J segment lost 4 bases and the V segment lost 8 bases, leaving 13 bases of the junction unmatched. Germline CDR1 MNHEY, CDR2 SVGEGT. The length of the CDR3 is 16 residues.

This clonotype was observed many times. The chain recombines TRBV3-1 with TRBJ2-3, with D hard to call. The germline gives CDR1 LGHDT, CDR2 YNNKEL (reference sequence). The CDR3 contains 13 residues. The ends were cut back, 4 bases at V and 6 bases at J, with 11 bases in the middle. CDR3 sequence: CASSLREADTQYF. The CDR3 coding sequence is TGTGCCAGCAGCCTTCGAGAGGCCGATACGCAGTATTTT.

This clonotype was recorded many times. The CDR3 DNA reads as TGTGCCAGCACCGGACAGGTATCCTACAATGAGCAGTTCTTC. Amino acid sequence: CASTGQVSYNEQFF. The chain joins TRBV2 to TRBJ2-1; TRBD1 matches at 7 bases. Germline loops: CDR1 SNHLY, CDR2 FYNNEI. The CDR3 totals 14 residues. V was pared by 7 bases and J by 1 base, with 4 bases of the junction left unmatched. The whole variable domain, filled in from reference TRBV2 and TRBJ2-1, reads EPEVTQTPSHQVTQMGQEVILRCVPISNHLYFYWYRQILGQKVEFLVSFYNNEISEKSEIFDDQFSVERPDGSNFTLKIRSTKLEDSAMYFCASTGQVSYNEQFFGPGTRLTVL.

This clonotype occurred many times. This chain joins TRBV27 and TRBJ2-1; no clear D gene. The CDR3 length is 16 residues. The V and J ends lost 6 bases and 5 bases respectively, with 20 bases between them. CDR1 and CDR2 from the germline V gene are MNHEY and SMNVEV (reference sequence). CDR3 residues: CASRKMAAVGNNEQFF. CDR3 bases: TGTGCCAGCAGAAAAATGGCGGCAGTCGGTAACAATGAGCAGTTCTTC.

The genes are TRBV20-1 and TRBJ2-7, with D possibly being TRBD2 (7 bases). The CDR3 spans 13 residues. From germline, CDR1 is DFQATT and CDR2 SNEGSKA (reference sequence). Between the trimmed V and J ends, which lost 5 bases and 0 bases, there was a span of 11 bases. CDR3 region: CSAYRDYSYEQYF. CDR3 in DNA: TGCAGTGCTTACAGGGACTACTCCTACGAGCAGTACTTC.

This clonotype was detected ten times or more. CDR3 in amino acids: CASSVAGSYEQYF. The CDR3 nucleotides are TGTGCCAGCAGTGTTGCTGGTTCCTACGAGCAGTACTTC. The chain couples TRBV2 to TRBJ2-7; D remains ambiguous. V was clipped by 4 bases and J by 1 base, with 8 bases between them. The CDR3 sequence is 13 residues long. Germline CDR1 and CDR2: SNHLY and FYNNEI.

This clonotype was counted at least ten times. This chain connects TRBV19 to TRBJ1-1; 8 nucleotides align to TRBD1. The germline V gene encodes CDR1 LNHDA and CDR2 SQIVND (reference sequence). J gave up 4 bases and V 5 bases, and 9 bases lay outside the gene matches. This CDR3 contains 15 residues. The CDR3 here is CASSLRTGPITEAFF. CDR3 sequence (DNA): TGTGCCAGTAGTCTAAGGACAGGGCCGATCACTGAAGCTTTCTTT. Complete variable domain (other parts from reference TRBV19 and TRBJ1-1): DGGITQSPKYLFRKEGQNVTLSCEQNLNHDAMYWYRQDPGQGLRLIYYSQIVNDFQKGDIAEGYSVSREKKESFPLTVTSAQKNPTAFYLCASSLRTGPITEAFFGQGTRLTVV.

There are many counts of this clonotype. V usage is TRBV7-9 and J usage is TRBJ2-7, with D uncertain. Trimming removed 1 base from V and 1 base from J, with 8 bases in between. CDR1 is SEHNR and CDR2 is FQNEAQ in the germline V gene (reference sequence). The CDR3 covers 14 residues. This CDR3 is CASSLVAHSYEQYF. CDR3 coding DNA: TGTGCCAGCAGCTTAGTTGCCCATTCCTACGAGCAGTACTTC.

There are a few counts of this clonotype. The V call is TRBV7-2, the J call TRBJ2-3; D gene ambiguous. This CDR3 is built from 13 residues. Trimming pared 5 bases from V and 2 bases from J, leaving 8 bases between. The germline V gene has CDR1 SGHTA and CDR2 FQGNSA. Written as DNA, the CDR3 is TGTGCCAGCAGCCCCCGTTACACAGATACGCAGTATTTT. Its protein is CASSPRYTDTQYF.

Many counts were recorded for this clonotype. The chain uses TRBV7-8 and TRBJ1-3; D remains ambiguous. Germline CDR1 and CDR2: SGHVS and FQNEAQ. V was clipped by 2 bases and J by 0 bases, with 17 bases between them. The CDR3 loop spans 18 amino acids. The CDR3 sequence: CASSLSRVPPSSGNTIYF. As DNA, the CDR3 is TGTGCCAGCAGCTTAAGTAGGGTCCCTCCAAGCTCTGGAAACACCATATATTTT. The full variable domain, in which reference TRBV7-8 and TRBJ1-3 provide the parts outside the CDR3, is GAGVSQSPRYKVAKRGQDVALRCDPISGHVSLFWYQQALGQGPEFLTYFQNEAQLDKSGLPSDRFFAERPEGSVSTLKIQRTQQEDSAVYLCASSLSRVPPSSGNTIYFGEGSWLTVV.

This clonotype was seen only a few times. The V and J genes are TRBV4-1 and TRBJ2-7; 11 bases line up with TRBD2. The CDR3 extends over 17 amino acids. The J segment lost 3 bases and the V segment lost 1 base, leaving 8 bases of the junction unmatched. Germline V gene lookup returns CDR1 MGHRA and CDR2 YSYEKL. The CDR3 DNA is TGCGCCAGCAGCCAAGCACTCGGACTAGCGGGTGTCTACGAGCAGTACTTC. Protein: CASSQALGLAGVYEQYF.

This clonotype was detected only a few times. The chain carries TRBV25-1 and TRBJ1-4; D ambiguous. This CDR3 comprises 16 residues. Germline loops: CDR1 MGHDK, CDR2 SYGVNS. Trimming took 0 bases from V and 2 from J, leaving 10 bases between them. The CDR3 coding sequence is TGTGCCAGCAGTGAATATTCGGGGATCACTAATGAAAAACTGTTTTTT. Translated, it gives CASSEYSGITNEKLFF.

This clonotype appeared many times. The V and J genes are TRBV7-9 and TRBJ1-1; tentative D call: TRBD1 (5 bases). V lost 3 bases, J lost 12 bases, and 8 bases lay in between. In germline, CDR1 is SEHNR, CDR2 FQNEAQ (reference sequence). This CDR3 region has 10 residues. The CDR3 region has the DNA TGTGCCAGCAGCTTCCCGGGACCTTTCTTT. This sequence encodes CASSFPGPFF.

This clonotype was seen repeatedly, ten times or more. The genes are TRBV7-2 and TRBJ1-2; D is uncertain. This CDR3 is built from 15 residues. Trimming pared 2 bases from V and 7 bases from J, leaving 17 bases between. Germline V gene sequence: CDR1 SGHTA, CDR2 FQGNSA. CDR3 region: CASSLFEGLAVGYTF. For the CDR3, the DNA is TGTGCCAGCAGCTTATTTGAAGGGCTTGCGGTTGGCTACACCTTC.

In its sample, this clonotype was seen many times. The rearrangement links TRBV6-2 or TRBV6-3 to TRBJ1-2, with D possibly TRBD1 on 5 matching bases. V dropped 2 bases and J dropped 2 bases, with 12 bases sitting between them. This CDR3 spans 15 amino acids. The germline V gene has CDR1 MNHEY and CDR2 SVGEGT. The CDR3 DNA reads TGTGCCAGCAGTTACGTGCCAGGGAGGAACTATGGCTACACCTTC. Translation: CASSYVPGRNYGYTF.

At least ten counts were recorded for this clonotype. Compared with germline, one end of the junction differs, possibly owing to a read error. V gene TRBV20-1 combines with J gene TRBJ1-5; a weak D match, TRBD1 (5 bases). CDR1 is DFQATT and CDR2 is SNEGSKA in the germline V gene (reference sequence). The CDR3 spans 16 residues. The CDR3 DNA reads TGCAGTGCTGGAGACAGAGGCAAACATAGCAATCAGCCCCAGCATTTT. Its protein product is CSAGDRGKHSNQPQHF.

This clonotype showed up many times. V usage is TRBV20-1 and J usage is TRBJ2-1; D ambiguous. The CDR3 runs to 11 residues. Germline CDR1 reads DFQATT; CDR2 reads SNEGSKA (reference sequence). V lost 0 bases, J lost 7 bases, and 4 bases lay in between. CDR3 in DNA: TGCAGTGCTAGAGAAGGAAATGAGCAGTTCTTC. Its translation is CSAREGNEQFF.

This clonotype was counted many times. This chain connects TRBV20-1 to TRBJ2-7; TRBD2 is a possible D gene (6 bases). Germline V gene data show CDR1 as DFQATT and CDR2 as SNEGSKA (reference sequence). V lost 6 bases to trimming and J lost 0 bases, with 15 bases between them. The CDR3 is 14 amino acids. CDR3 nucleotides: TGCAGTGCCAGGCTCCGACTAGGCTCCTACGAGCAGTACTTC. Its protein product is CSARLRLGSYEQYF.

This clonotype was found many times. This chain uses TRBV7-8 with TRBJ2-7; weak D call: TRBD1 (6 bases). Looked up from germline, CDR1 is SGHVS and CDR2 is FQNEAQ. The V end lost 5 bases, the J end lost 1 base, and 15 bases lay between the germline ends. The CDR3 consists of 15 residues. The CDR3 spells CASSKLQGKSYEQYF. CDR3 DNA: TGTGCCAGCAGCAAACTCCAGGGGAAATCCTACGAGCAGTACTTC.